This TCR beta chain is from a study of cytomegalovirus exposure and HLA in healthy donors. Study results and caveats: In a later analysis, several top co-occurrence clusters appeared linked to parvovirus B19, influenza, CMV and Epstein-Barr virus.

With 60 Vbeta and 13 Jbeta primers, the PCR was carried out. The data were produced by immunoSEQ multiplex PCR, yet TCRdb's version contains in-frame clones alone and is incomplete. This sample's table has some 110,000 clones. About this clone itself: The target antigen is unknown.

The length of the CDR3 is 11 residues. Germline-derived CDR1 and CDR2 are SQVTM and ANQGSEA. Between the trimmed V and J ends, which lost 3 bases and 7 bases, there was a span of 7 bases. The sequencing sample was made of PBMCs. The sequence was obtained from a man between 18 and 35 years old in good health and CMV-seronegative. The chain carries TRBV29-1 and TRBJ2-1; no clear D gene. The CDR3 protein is CSVDRLNEQFF. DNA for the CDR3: TGCAGCGTTGACCGACTGAATGAGCAGTTCTTC.